The clone carrying this T cell receptor (beta chain) was picked up many times. The antigen remains unidentified. Quantitative 5'-RACE with molecular barcodes generated TCR beta libraries. TCRdb reprocessed the 5' RACE reads via MiXCR and lists one record per CDR3 protein. The sample has some 220,000 distinct CDR3 sequences, 6% to 8% seen once; the top ten hold 13% to 15%. The data belong to a study of CD8 T cells in ankylosing spondylitis. Study-wide findings and caveats: Disease-associated clonotypes exhibited CD8+ identity and were relatively infrequent in peripheral blood. Earlier reports found some motif variants in synovial fluid and blood in reactive arthritis. A TCR beta motif of several highly homologous variants seemed to mark ankylosing spondylitis blood. Matched ankylosing spondylitis synovial fluid reportedly showed significant enrichment of disease-linked clones.

This sequence originates from a male donor with ankylosing spondylitis. The specimen was blood, either unsorted or a sorted T cell fraction (not recorded which).

CDR3 DNA: TGTGCCAGCAGTTACTTCCGACTAGCGGAGCCCCAAGAGACCCAGTACTTC. It translates to CASSYFRLAEPQETQYF. This chain connects TRBV6-2 or TRBV6-3 to TRBJ2-5; 9 nucleotides match TRBD2. CDR3 length equals 17 residues. Looked up from germline, CDR1 is MNHEY and CDR2 is SVGEGT. Unmatched junction bases numbered 7, after V lost 1 base and J lost 1 base.